This TCR beta chain originates from a study of control samples from healthy donors and cancer patients. As to this clone: A junction boundary mismatches the germline segment, possibly from a read error.

Germline assignment: CDR1 MNHEY and CDR2 SMNVEV (reference sequence). The CDR3 sequence is 16 residues long. Clones were read by immunoSEQ multiplex PCR, and TCRdb kept only the in-frame ones, dropping some. This table holds around 120,000 clones, about 93% found once. The TCR originated in a man aged 25 to 45 in good health. Sequencing input: blood. The chain joins TRBV27 to TRBJ2-3, with 8 bases aligning to TRBD2. CDR3 sequence reads: CASSVSGTRSTDTQYF. DNA for the CDR3: TGTGCCAGCAGTGTATCCGGGACTAGGTCAACAGATACGCAGTATTTT.